This T cell receptor beta chain was sequenced for a study of regulatory T cells in long-lasting Graves disease. Study as a whole: Newly diagnosed Graves' patients had under 3 months of antithyroid drugs. Study results and limitations: Limited samples may have lowered accuracy.

The time point was: newly diagnosed GD, antithyroid drugs for less than 3 months. RNA isolated from PBMCs was used to make the TCR library. This clonotype was detected a few times. No antigen is known for it. CDR3 length equals 14 residues. The germline V and J ends were trimmed by 3 bases and 7 bases, with 13 bases remaining between them. CDR1 is DFQATT, CDR2 SNEGSKA, per germline (reference sequence). To make TCR beta libraries, researchers used iRepertoire HTBI primers and Arm-PCR of CDR3 regions. TCRdb re-derived calls from the multiplex PCR reads in MiXCR, one entry per CDR3 protein. The sample carries around 500,000 distinct CDR3 sequences, about 13% recorded once. These data were also reused for a study on T cells in Graves' hyperthyroidism and ophthalmopathy. That source notes: The model foresaw ophthalmopathy a median approximately 6.1 months prior to onset.

V and J are TRBV20-1 and TRBJ1-6, with D possibly TRBD1 on 6 matching bases. The sample in question was peripheral blood mononuclear cells (PBMCs), obtained at new diagnosis, from a patient treated with antithyroid drugs. The clonotype originates from a man younger than 40 with Graves disease. The CDR3 nucleotides read TGCAGTGCTAGGATACAGGGAAGGAATTCACCCCTCCACTTT. The encoded protein is CSARIQGRNSPLHF.